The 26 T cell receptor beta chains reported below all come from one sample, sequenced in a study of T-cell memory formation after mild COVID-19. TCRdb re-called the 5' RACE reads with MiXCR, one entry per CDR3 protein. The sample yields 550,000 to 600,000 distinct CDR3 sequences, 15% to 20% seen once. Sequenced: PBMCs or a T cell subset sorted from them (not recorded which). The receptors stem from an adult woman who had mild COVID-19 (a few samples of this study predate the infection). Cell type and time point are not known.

This chain's CDR3 is CASSRADGTVMNYGYTF. The CDR3 nucleotides are TGTGCCAGCAGCAGAGCTGATGGGACCGTTATGAACTATGGCTACACCTTC. The V call is TRBV5-5, the J call TRBJ1-2, with a possible D match to TRBD1 (5 bases). Germline values: CDR1 SGHKS, CDR2 YYEKEE (reference sequence). This CDR3 spans 17 amino acids. Trimming left V 4 bases short and J 2 bases short, with 21 bases between.

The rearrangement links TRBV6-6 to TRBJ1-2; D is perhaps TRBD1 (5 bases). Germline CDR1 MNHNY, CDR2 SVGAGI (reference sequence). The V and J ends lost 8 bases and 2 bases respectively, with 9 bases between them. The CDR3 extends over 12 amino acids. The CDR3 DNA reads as TGTGCCAGCTGGGGCACGAACTATGGCTACACCTTC. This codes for CASWGTNYGYTF.

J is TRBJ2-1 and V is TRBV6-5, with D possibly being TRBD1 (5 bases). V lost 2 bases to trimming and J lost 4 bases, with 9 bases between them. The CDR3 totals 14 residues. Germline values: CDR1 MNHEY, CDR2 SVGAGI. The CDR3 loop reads CASSYGQGYNEQFF. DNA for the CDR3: TGTGCCAGCAGTTACGGGCAGGGATACAATGAGCAGTTCTTC.

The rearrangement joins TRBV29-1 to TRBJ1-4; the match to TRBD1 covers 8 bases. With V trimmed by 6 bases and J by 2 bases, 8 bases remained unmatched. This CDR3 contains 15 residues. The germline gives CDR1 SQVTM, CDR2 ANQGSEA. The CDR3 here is CSVELAGGTNEKLFF. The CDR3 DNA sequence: TGCAGCGTGGAACTGGCAGGGGGCACTAATGAAAAACTGTTTTTT.

The CDR3 reads CSARDGRSSSYNEQFF. In nucleotides, the CDR3 is TGCAGTGCTAGAGATGGAAGGTCAAGCTCCTACAATGAGCAGTTCTTC. The chain has TRBV20-1 and TRBJ2-1; D is uncertain. The CDR3 runs 16 residues. The germline CDR1 and CDR2 sequences are DFQATT and SNEGSKA (reference sequence). V was pared by 0 bases and J by 0 bases, with 12 bases between.

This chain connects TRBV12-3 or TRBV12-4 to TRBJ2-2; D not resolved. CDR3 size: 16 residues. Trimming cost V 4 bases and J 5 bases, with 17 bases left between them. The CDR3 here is CASSYRASEWTGELFF. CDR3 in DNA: TGTGCCAGCAGTTATCGGGCCTCCGAATGGACCGGGGAGCTGTTTTTT.

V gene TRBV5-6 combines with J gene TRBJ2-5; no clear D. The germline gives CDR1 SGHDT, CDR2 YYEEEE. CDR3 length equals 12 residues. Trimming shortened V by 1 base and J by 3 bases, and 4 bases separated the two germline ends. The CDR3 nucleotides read TGTGCCAGCAGCTTGAACGAAGAGACCCAGTACTTC. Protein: CASSLNEETQYF.

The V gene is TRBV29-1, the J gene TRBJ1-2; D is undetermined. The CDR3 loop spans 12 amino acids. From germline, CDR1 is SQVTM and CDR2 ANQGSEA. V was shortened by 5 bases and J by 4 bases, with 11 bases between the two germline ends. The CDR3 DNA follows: TGCAGCGTTACCGCCCTAGTCTATGGCTACACCTTC. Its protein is CSVTALVYGYTF.

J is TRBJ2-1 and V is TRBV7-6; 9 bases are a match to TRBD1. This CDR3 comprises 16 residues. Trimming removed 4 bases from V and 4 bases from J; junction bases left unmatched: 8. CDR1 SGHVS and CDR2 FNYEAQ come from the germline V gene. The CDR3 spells CASSSLTGGWYNEQFF. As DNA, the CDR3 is TGTGCCAGCAGCTCCCTAACAGGGGGCTGGTACAATGAGCAGTTCTTC.

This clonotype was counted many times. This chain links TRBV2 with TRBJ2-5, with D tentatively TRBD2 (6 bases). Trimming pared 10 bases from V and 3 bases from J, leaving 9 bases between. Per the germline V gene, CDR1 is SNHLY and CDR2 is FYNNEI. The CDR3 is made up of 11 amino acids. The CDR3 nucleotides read TGTGCCACCCGACTAGAAGAGACCCAGTACTTC. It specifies CATRLEETQYF.

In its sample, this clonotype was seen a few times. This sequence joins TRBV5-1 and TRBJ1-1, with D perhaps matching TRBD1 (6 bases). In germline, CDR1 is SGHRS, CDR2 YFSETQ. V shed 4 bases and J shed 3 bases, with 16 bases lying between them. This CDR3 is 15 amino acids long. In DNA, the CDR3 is TGCGCCAGCAGCCCTGCCCACAGGGACCACACTGAAGCTTTCTTT. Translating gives CASSPAHRDHTEAFF.

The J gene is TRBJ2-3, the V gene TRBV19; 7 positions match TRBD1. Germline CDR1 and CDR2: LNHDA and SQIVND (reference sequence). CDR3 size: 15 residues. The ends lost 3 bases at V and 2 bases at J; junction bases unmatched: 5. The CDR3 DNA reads TGTGCCAGTAGTATCTTGGACAGGATCACAGATACGCAGTATTTT. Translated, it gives CASSILDRITDTQYF.

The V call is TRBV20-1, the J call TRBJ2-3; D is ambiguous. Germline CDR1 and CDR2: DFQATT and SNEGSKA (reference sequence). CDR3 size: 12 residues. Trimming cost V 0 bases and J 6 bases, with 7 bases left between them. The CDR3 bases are TGCAGTGCTAGAGAGCCCGGGGATACGCAGTATTTT. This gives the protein CSAREPGDTQYF.

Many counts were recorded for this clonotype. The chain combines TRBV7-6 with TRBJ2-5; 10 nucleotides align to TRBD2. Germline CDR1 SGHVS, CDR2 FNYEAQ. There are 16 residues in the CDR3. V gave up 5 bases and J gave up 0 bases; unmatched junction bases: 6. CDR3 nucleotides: TGTGCCAGCAGCCTTTGGACTAGCGGAAACCAAGAGACCCAGTACTTC. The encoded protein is CASSLWTSGNQETQYF. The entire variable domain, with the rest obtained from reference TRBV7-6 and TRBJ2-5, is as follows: GAGVSQSPRYKVTKRGQDVALRCDPISGHVSLYWYRQALGQGPEFLTYFNYEAQQDKSGLPNDRFSAERPEGSISTLTIQRTEQRDSAMYRCASSLWTSGNQETQYFGPGTRLLVL.

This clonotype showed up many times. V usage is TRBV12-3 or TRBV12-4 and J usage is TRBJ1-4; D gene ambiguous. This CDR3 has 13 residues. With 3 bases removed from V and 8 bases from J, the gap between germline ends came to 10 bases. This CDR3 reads CASSLGSIEKLFF. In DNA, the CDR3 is TGTGCCAGCAGTTTGGGGTCCATCGAAAAACTGTTTTTT.

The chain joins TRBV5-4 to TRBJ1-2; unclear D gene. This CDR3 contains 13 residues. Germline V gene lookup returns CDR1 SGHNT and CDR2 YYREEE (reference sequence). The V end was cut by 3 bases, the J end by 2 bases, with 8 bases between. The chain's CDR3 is CASSSTLNYGYTF. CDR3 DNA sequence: TGTGCCAGCAGCTCAACACTAAACTATGGCTACACCTTC.

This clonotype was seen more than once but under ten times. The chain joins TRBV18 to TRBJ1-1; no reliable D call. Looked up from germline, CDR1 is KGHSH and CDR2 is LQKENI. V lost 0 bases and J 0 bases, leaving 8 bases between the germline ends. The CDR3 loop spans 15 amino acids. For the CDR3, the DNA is TGTGCCAGCTCACCACCGAACAGTATGAACACTGAAGCTTTCTTT. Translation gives CASSPPNSMNTEAFF. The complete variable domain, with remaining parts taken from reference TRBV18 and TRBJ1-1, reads NAGVMQNPRHLVRRRGQEARLRCSPMKGHSHVYWYRQLPEEGLKFMVYLQKENIIDESGMPKERFSAEFPKEGPSILRIQQVVRGDSAAYFCASSPPNSMNTEAFFGQGTRLTVV.

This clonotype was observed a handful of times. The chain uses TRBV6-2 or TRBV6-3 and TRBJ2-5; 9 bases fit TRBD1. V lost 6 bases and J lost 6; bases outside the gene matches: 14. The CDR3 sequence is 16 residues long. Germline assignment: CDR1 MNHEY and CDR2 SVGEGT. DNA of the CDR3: TGTGCCAGCAGCCGAGACAGAACCGGGACAGGGAAGACCCAGTACTTC. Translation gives CASSRDRTGTGKTQYF.

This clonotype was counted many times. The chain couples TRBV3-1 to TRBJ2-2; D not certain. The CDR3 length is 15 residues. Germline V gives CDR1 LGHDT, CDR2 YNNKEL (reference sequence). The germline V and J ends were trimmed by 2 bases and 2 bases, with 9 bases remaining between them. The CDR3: CASSQRRRNTGELFF. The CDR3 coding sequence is TGTGCCAGCAGCCAACGGCGGAGAAACACCGGGGAGCTGTTTTTT.

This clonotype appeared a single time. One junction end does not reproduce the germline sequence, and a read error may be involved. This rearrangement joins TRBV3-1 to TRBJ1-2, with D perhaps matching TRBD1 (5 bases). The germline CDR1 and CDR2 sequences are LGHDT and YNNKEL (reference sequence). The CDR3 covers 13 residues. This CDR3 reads CASQPTGTYGYTF. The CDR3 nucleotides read TGTGCCAGTCAGCCAACAGGAACCTATGGCTACACATTC.

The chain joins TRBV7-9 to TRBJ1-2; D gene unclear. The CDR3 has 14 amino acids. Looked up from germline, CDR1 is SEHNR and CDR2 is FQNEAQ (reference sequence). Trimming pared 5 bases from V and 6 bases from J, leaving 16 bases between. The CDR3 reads CASSPILGAHGYTF. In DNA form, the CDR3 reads TGTGCCAGCAGCCCAATTTTGGGAGCCCATGGCTACACCTTC.

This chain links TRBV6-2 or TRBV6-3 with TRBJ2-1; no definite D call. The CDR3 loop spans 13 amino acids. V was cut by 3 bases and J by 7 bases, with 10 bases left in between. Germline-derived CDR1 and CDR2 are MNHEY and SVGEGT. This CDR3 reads CASSYQNLNEQFF. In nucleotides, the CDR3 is TGTGCCAGCAGTTATCAGAATTTGAATGAGCAGTTCTTC.

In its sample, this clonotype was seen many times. The CDR3 loop is CASSLGQGGYEQYF. The CDR3 nucleotides are TGTGCCAGCAGCTTGGGTCAGGGGGGTTACGAGCAGTACTTC. The V gene is TRBV27, the J gene TRBJ2-7; tentatively, D is TRBD1 (7 bases). Germline values: CDR1 MNHEY, CDR2 SMNVEV (reference sequence). V was shortened by 6 bases and J by 4 bases, with 16 bases between the two germline ends. This CDR3 contains 14 residues.

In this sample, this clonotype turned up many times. CDR3 nucleotides: TGCGCCAGCAGCTTAGGGGGACGGTCGAACACTGAAGCTTTCTTT. Translation gives CASSLGGRSNTEAFF. J is TRBJ1-1 and V is TRBV5-1; TRBD1 is a possible D gene (6 bases). Germline CDR1 is SGHRS and CDR2 is YFSETQ. Trimming stripped 2 bases from V and 1 base from J, with 12 bases between. The CDR3 loop spans 15 amino acids.

CDR3 residues: CASSLVGWQYGNTIYF. CDR3 nucleotide sequence: TGCGCCAGCAGCCTGGTTGGTTGGCAGTATGGAAACACCATATATTTT. The chain links TRBV5-1 to TRBJ1-3; D gene uncertain. The CDR3 contains 16 residues. Germline lookup yields CDR1 SGHRS and CDR2 YFSETQ. V was shortened by 4 bases and J by 3 bases, with 17 bases between the two germline ends.

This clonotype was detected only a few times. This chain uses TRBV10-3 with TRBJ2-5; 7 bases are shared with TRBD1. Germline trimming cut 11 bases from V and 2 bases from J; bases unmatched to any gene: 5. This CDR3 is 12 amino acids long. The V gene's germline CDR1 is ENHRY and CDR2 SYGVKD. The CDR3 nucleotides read TGTGCCGTCGGACAGGAACAAGAGACCCAGTACTTC. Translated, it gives CAVGQEQETQYF.